The rows below give T cell receptor beta chains drawn from one sample of a study of T cell responses to AZD1222 COVID-19 vaccine. Sequencing was performed with immunoSEQ multiplex PCR; in TCRdb, only in-frame clones are kept and a portion is missing. The data hold about 82,000 clones, with around nine tenths observed a single time. This specimen was peripheral blood, taken 28 days after the second AZD1222 dose. These receptors were taken from an adult who received the AZD1222 COVID-19 vaccine. Both conserved end residues are part of each CDR3. Each record gives: CDR3 DNA, CDR3 protein, clone size, D gene, J gene, V gene. A D gene is named only where the DNA matches it firmly. The size field is filled for only some rows; it gives once, few, many or a size class.

DNA: TGTGCCAGCTCACCACCGGAACAGGGGGTAAGGTCGAGCCAGTTCTTC
CDR3: CASSPPEQGVRSSQFF
size: .
D: TRBD1
J: TRBJ2-1
V: TRBV18

DNA: TGTGCCAGCAGTTACCTCCCAGGGACAGGGAACACTGAAGCTTTCTTT
CDR3: CASSYLPGTGNTEAFF
size: .
D: TRBD1
J: TRBJ1-1
V: TRBV6-2/TRBV6-3

DNA: TGCGCCAGCAGCCAAGGAGGACAGAAAGACTATGGCTACACCTTC
CDR3: CASSQGGQKDYGYTF
size: .
D: .
J: TRBJ1-2
V: TRBV4-1

DNA: TGTGCCAGCTCACCGCCGACACAAACGAACACCGGGGAGCTGTTTTTT
CDR3: CASSPPTQTNTGELFF
size: .
D: .
J: TRBJ2-2
V: TRBV18

DNA: TGCGCCAGCAGCCCGTATGACAGGGGCACTGAAGCTTTCTTT
CDR3: CASSPYDRGTEAFF
size: .
D: TRBD1
J: TRBJ1-1
V: TRBV5-1

DNA: TGCAGCGTTGAGGGGGGCAGGGCTGAGACCCAGTACTTC
CDR3: CSVEGGRAETQYF
size: .
D: .
J: TRBJ2-5
V: TRBV29-1

DNA: TGTGCCAGCTCACGGTCTAACTCTAACTATGGCTACACCTTC
CDR3: CASSRSNSNYGYTF
size: .
D: .
J: TRBJ1-2
V: TRBV18

DNA: TGTGCCTGGGAGGAGGGGAACCAGCTCCATGGCTACACCTTC
CDR3: CAWEEGNQLHGYTF
size: .
D: .
J: TRBJ1-2
V: TRBV30

DNA: TGTGCCTGGAATGTTGCGGGGATGGAAGCTTTCTTT
CDR3: CAWNVAGMEAFF
size: once
D: .
J: TRBJ1-1
V: TRBV30

DNA: TGCAGCGTTGTGACAGGGCCCACTGAAGCTTTCTTT
CDR3: CSVVTGPTEAFF
size: .
D: TRBD1
J: TRBJ1-1
V: TRBV29-1

DNA: TGTGCCAGCAGCTTGCACAGGAACACTGAAGCTTTCTTT
CDR3: CASSLHRNTEAFF
size: many
D: .
J: TRBJ1-1
V: TRBV5-4

DNA: TGTGCCTGGGGGACTAGCGGGGGGACCCTCGCCGGGGAGACCCAGTACTTC
CDR3: CAWGTSGGTLAGETQYF
size: .
D: TRBD2
J: TRBJ2-5
V: TRBV30

DNA: TGTGCCAGTGTGGGACAGGGGTTGAACTACGAGCAGTACTTC
CDR3: CASVGQGLNYEQYF
size: .
D: TRBD1
J: TRBJ2-7
V: TRBV6-5

DNA: TGCGCCAGCAGCCAAGATCCCGGTGTAAGTGCGGGGAAAAACACAGATACGCAGTATTTT
CDR3: CASSQDPGVSAGKNTDTQYF
size: .
D: .
J: TRBJ2-3
V: TRBV4-1

DNA: TGTGCCTGGAGTTTCAAGGGAGCGCAGTACTTC
CDR3: CAWSFKGAQYF
size: once
D: .
J: TRBJ2-7
V: TRBV30

DNA: TGTGCCAGCAGTTACACGGGGGGGCCATACGAGCAGTACTTC
CDR3: CASSYTGGPYEQYF
size: .
D: TRBD2
J: TRBJ2-7
V: TRBV6-5